A selection of T cell receptor beta chains follows, all from one sample in a study of Graves' ophthalmopathy and Graves' hyperthyroidism. One entry per CDR3 protein results from TCRdb running MiXCR on the multiplex PCR reads. The sample holds more than 1,000,000 distinct CDR3 sequences, 35% to 40% seen once. The source material was peripheral blood or thyroid tissue (not recorded which). These receptors were taken from an adult man with Graves' hyperthyroidism. CDR3s include the opening cysteine and the closing phenylalanine or tryptophan. A D gene is named only where the DNA matches it firmly. Size values are once, few and many counts, or a class for expanded clones, and some rows have none.

v_gene,j_gene,d_gene,abundance,CDR3aa,CDR3nt
TRBV5-1,TRBJ2-7,.,.,CASSQDISWYEQYF,TGCGCCAGCAGCCAGGACATCAGTTGGTACGAGCAGTACTTC
TRBV13,TRBJ2-7,.,many,CASRYYTDPAYEQYF,TGTGCCAGCAGGTACTATACCGATCCTGCCTACGAGCAGTACTTC
TRBV7-2,TRBJ2-7,TRBD1,.,CASSHPGTGADEQYF,TGCGCCAGCAGCCACCCCGGGACAGGGGCCGACGAGCAGTACTTC
TRBV2,TRBJ2-2,.,few,CASAPASPRGANTGELFF,TGTGCCAGCGCTCCTGCAAGTCCCAGGGGCGCGAACACCGGGGAGCTGTTTTTT
TRBV29-1,TRBJ1-2,.,.,CSVGWGPGGGYTF,TGCAGCGTTGGTTGGGGTCCTGGGGGCGGCTACACCTTC
TRBV2,TRBJ2-7,TRBD1,many,CASSEDRGYEQYF,TGTGCCAGCAGTGAGGACAGGGGCTACGAGCAGTACTTC
TRBV7-9,TRBJ1-4,.,few,CASSLEGSSAQKLFF,TGTGCCAGCAGCTTAGAGGGATCGTCCGCTCAAAAACTGTTTTTT
TRBV10-3,TRBJ1-6,.,many,CAISDSHYNSPLHF,TGTGCCATCAGTGACAGCCACTATAATTCACCCCTCCACTTT
TRBV29-1,TRBJ1-4,TRBD1,few,CSVERGRGLFF,TGCAGCGTTGAGAGGGGGCGGGGACTGTTTTTT
TRBV7-9,TRBJ2-2,.,.,CASSQDGGAAVELFF,TGCGCCAGCAGCCAAGATGGAGGGGCCGCGGTGGAGCTGTTTTTT
TRBV20-1,TRBJ1-2,.,many,CSARDSSGSFFRDYGYTF,TGCAGTGCTAGAGATTCGAGCGGGAGTTTCTTCCGCGACTATGGCTACACCTTC
TRBV15,TRBJ1-4,.,.,CATSRPPLGGAEKLFF,TGTGCCACCAGCAGGCCCCCCCTGGGGGGGGCGGAAAAACTGTTTTTT